This T cell receptor beta chain was recovered during a study of T cells in Graves' hyperthyroidism and ophthalmopathy. This clonotype was seen ten or more times. TCR beta CDR3 regions were amplified from RNA. Primed by the HTBI set, a first-round RT-PCR was run on the TCR CDR3. TCRdb passed the multiplex PCR reads through MiXCR, listing each CDR3 protein once. Of roughly 510,000 distinct CDR3 sequences in the sample, around 50% are singletons; the top ten hold roughly 45%. CDR1 and CDR2 (germline): LNHNV, YYDKDF (reference sequence). V was clipped by 0 bases and J by 3 bases, with 15 bases between them. This CDR3 spans 16 amino acids.

The receptor was isolated from an adult woman with Graves' disease, either hyperthyroidism or ophthalmopathy (not recorded which). The rearrangement joins TRBV15 to TRBJ2-7, with D possibly being TRBD1 (6 bases). The sample was peripheral blood or thyroid tissue (not recorded which). CDR3 sequence (DNA): TGTGCCACCAGCAGAGATTTGGGACAAGCCTACTACGAGCAGTACTTC. This gives the protein CATSRDLGQAYYEQYF. The full variable domain, its missing parts supplied by reference TRBV15 and TRBJ2-7, is DAMVIQNPRYQVTQFGKPVTLSCSQTLNHNVMYWYQQKSSQAPKLLFHYYDKDFNNEADTPDNFQSRRPNTSFCFLDIRSPGLGDTAMYLCATSRDLGQAYYEQYFGPGTRLTVT.